The sequence of this T cell receptor beta chain was determined in a study of CD8+CD57+ T cells in acquired aplastic anemia. On the study more broadly: Sorting CD4+ and CD8+ cells gave DNA averaging about 3.2 ug. Study-wide results and caveats: Common to patients and controls were roughly 30 CD8+ CDR3 sequences.

The V gene end was trimmed by 3 bases and the J gene end by 10 bases; junction bases not matched to a gene: 5. The CDR3 has 13 residues. Germline V gene lookup returns CDR1 DFQATT and CDR2 SNEGSKA (reference sequence). This clonotype is a singleton in its sample. The antigen remains undetermined. Profiles of TCR beta VDJ and CDR3 were generated from a genomic DNA template. TCRdb re-derived calls from the reads in MiXCR, one entry per CDR3 protein. The table includes a few hundred thousand distinct CDR3 sequences, around 68% detected once. Material: sorted CD4+, CD8+, or CD8+CD57+ T cells (not recorded which) from PBMCs. This rearrangement joins TRBV20-1 to TRBJ2-7; 14 bases fit TRBD2. The receptor was isolated from a human donor in good health, serving as a control. The CDR3 DNA is TGCAGTGCTAGGGTGACTAGCGGGGGGGTACAGTACTTC. Translating it yields CSARVTSGGVQYF.